One and the same sample provided the 5 T cell receptor beta chains below, sequenced in a study of OX40 agonist ivuxolimab in advanced cancers. Repertoires were generated with immunoSEQ multiplex PCR, while TCRdb's copy carries only in-frame clones and drops some. Here the sample spans 72,000 or so clones, 87% being singletons. The source material was CD4+ or CD8+ T cells sorted from blood, sampled in a trial of the OX40 agonist ivuxolimab. All receptors derive from an adult with an advanced solid tumor such as melanoma, head and neck, liver or kidney cancer.

This rearrangement joins TRBV7-8 to TRBJ2-1; TRBD1 aligns across 8 bases. Trimming took 5 bases from V and 0 from J; bases not matched to a gene: 9. Germline CDR1 reads SGHVS; CDR2 reads FQNEAQ. There are 17 residues in the CDR3. The CDR3 here is CASSPDRDSSSYNEQFF. Written as DNA, the CDR3 is TGTGCCAGCAGCCCGGACAGGGACTCGAGCTCCTACAATGAGCAGTTCTTC.

The J gene is TRBJ2-5, the V gene TRBV27; 8 bases map to TRBD1. This CDR3 has 13 residues. Germline CDR1 and CDR2: MNHEY and SMNVEV (reference sequence). V lost 4 bases, J lost 4 bases, and 2 bases stayed unmatched. The CDR3 region has the DNA TGTGCCAGCAGTTGGACAGGGACAGAGACCCAGTACTTC. Amino acids: CASSWTGTETQYF.

The chain links TRBV6-1 to TRBJ1-4, with D perhaps TRBD1 (5 bases). Germline V gives CDR1 MNHNS, CDR2 SASEGT. V lost 3 bases to trimming and J lost 5 bases, with 16 bases between them. The CDR3 loop spans 16 amino acids. CDR3 bases: TGTGCCAGCAGTGAGGGGTTGGGACTCGAGAATGAAAAACTGTTTTTT. Amino acids: CASSEGLGLENEKLFF.

The chain is built from TRBV6-6 and TRBJ2-7; 7 bases align to TRBD1. CDR3 size: 15 residues. Germline V lookup: CDR1 MNHNY, CDR2 SVGAGI (reference sequence). V gave up 6 bases and J gave up 4 bases; unmatched junction bases: 12. The DNA of the CDR3 is TGTGCCAGCAGACCCCGACAGGGCGATAATTACGAGCAGTACTTC. This encodes CASRPRQGDNYEQYF.

The rearrangement links TRBV6-6 to TRBJ1-5; D possibly corresponds to TRBD1 (5 bases). V gave up 5 bases and J gave up 6 bases, with 11 bases separating them. The CDR3 totals 13 residues. Germline values: CDR1 MNHNY, CDR2 SVGAGI (reference sequence). The CDR3 protein is CASSGGAAQPQHF. In DNA form, the CDR3 reads TGTGCCAGCAGTGGAGGGGCGGCTCAGCCCCAGCATTTT.